This T cell receptor beta chain was captured by sequencing in a study of cytomegalovirus exposure and HLA in healthy donors. Study conclusions and caveats: Generally TCR sequences proved uncommon, though certain public TCRs appeared in numerous donors. Analysis was carried out at a later point, and it linked a missense DCLRE1C variant to TCR beta V- and J-gene trimming. The study put some 150 TCR beta chains on its list as cytomegalovirus-associated.

Germline assignment: CDR1 SEHNR and CDR2 FQNEAQ (reference sequence). This CDR3 is 12 amino acids long. Primers for the PCR totalled 60 Vbeta and 13 Jbeta. Produced via immunoSEQ multiplex PCR; TCRdb's table is partial and in-frame only. The table records about 88,000 clones, approximately 90% of them present only once. For this clone: What it recognizes is unknown. Mismatch with germline at one junction end may stem from a read error.

Sequencing was done on a sample of PBMCs. V gene TRBV7-9 combines with J gene TRBJ2-7; the match to TRBD2 covers 8 bases. This TCR was recovered from a man aged 18 to 29 in good health and CMV-seronegative. CDR3 amino acids: CSSGTRPYEQYF. The DNA of the CDR3 is TGTTCCAGCGGGACTAGACCCTACGAGCAGTACTTC.